These 27 T cell receptor beta chains were sequenced from one sample in a study of beta chain features in type 1 diabetes. Study-wide points: People with Type 1 diabetes carried modestly yet significantly shorter TCRB CDR3s in all four CD4+ subsets.

Sequenced material consisted of expressed TCRB transcripts (all of the isolated RNA was reverse transcribed). Repertoires were generated with immunoSEQ multiplex PCR, while TCRdb's copy carries only in-frame clones and drops some. The table shows around 250,000 clones, with over 20% occurring only once. The antigens of these receptors remain unknown. The sequenced sample consisted of naive CD4+ T cells from blood. These receptor sequences come from a woman in her thirties or forties with type 1 diabetes.

The chain carries TRBV25-1 and TRBJ1-1; D call uncertain. Trimming left V 2 bases short and J 1 base short, with 8 bases between. Germline V gene data show CDR1 as MGHDK and CDR2 as SYGVNS. The CDR3 is made up of 14 amino acids. CDR3 sequence reads: CASSESTGNTEAFF. Here the CDR3 DNA reads TGTGCCAGCAGTGAAAGTACGGGGAACACTGAAGCTTTCTTT.

The rearrangement uses TRBV30 and TRBJ1-4; D call uncertain. From germline, CDR1 is GTSNPN and CDR2 SVGIG (reference sequence). Trimming left V 4 bases short and J 6 bases short, with 15 bases between. This CDR3 region has 14 residues. This CDR3 reads CAWKETLPDEKLFF. Written as DNA, the CDR3 is TGTGCCTGGAAGGAGACGCTGCCTGATGAAAAACTGTTTTTT.

The rearrangement joins TRBV7-2 to TRBJ2-5; a weak D match, TRBD2 (6 bases). The V and J ends lost 1 base and 7 bases respectively, with 10 bases between them. From germline, CDR1 is SGHTA and CDR2 FQGNSA. The CDR3 loop spans 13 amino acids. The CDR3 loop reads CASSLDRRGTQYF. In DNA form, the CDR3 reads TGTGCCAGCAGCTTAGATCGGCGGGGGACCCAGTACTTC.

The chain carries TRBV27 and TRBJ1-3, with a possible D match to TRBD1 (5 bases). The germline CDR1 and CDR2 sequences are MNHEY and SMNVEV (reference sequence). The V and J ends lost 5 bases and 8 bases respectively, with 13 bases between them. The CDR3 runs 13 residues. Written as DNA, the CDR3 is TGTGCCAGCAGTGTCACGGGGGGGGACACCATATATTTT. Translating gives CASSVTGGDTIYF.

The gene calls are TRBV20-1 and TRBJ2-1; D unclear. Germline V lookup: CDR1 DFQATT, CDR2 SNEGSKA (reference sequence). The CDR3 covers 10 residues. Trimming left V 6 bases short and J 7 bases short, with 7 bases between. The CDR3 DNA sequence: TGCAGTGCCGTCCTTAATGAGCAGTTCTTC. This encodes CSAVLNEQFF.

The chain recombines TRBV28 with TRBJ2-7; D perhaps matches TRBD1 (7 bases). V dropped 6 bases and J dropped 6 bases, with 15 bases sitting between them. Germline V CDR1 and CDR2: MDHEN, SYDVKM. This CDR3 has 13 residues. The CDR3 reads CASRGAGGSEQYF. CDR3 coding DNA: TGTGCCAGCAGAGGGGCAGGGGGGAGCGAGCAGTACTTC.

This clone appeared a few times. The junction departs from the called germline gene at one end, perhaps through a read error. The V gene is TRBV7-2, the J gene TRBJ2-3; no clear D. Germline assignment: CDR1 SGHTA and CDR2 FQGNSA. This CDR3 has 11 amino acids. The CDR3 sequence: CASSPTYTQYF. The CDR3 DNA sequence: TGTGCCAGCAGCCCCACATATACGCAGTATTTT.

This chain connects TRBV10-3 to TRBJ1-2; the D gene is possibly TRBD1 (5 bases). The ends were cut back, 0 bases at V and 14 bases at J, with 16 bases in the middle. CDR1 and CDR2 from the germline V gene are ENHRY and SYGVKD. The CDR3 sequence is 13 residues long. Written as DNA, the CDR3 is TGTGCCATCAGTGAGTCCCCAGGAGTAGACAGTACCTTC. It specifies CAISESPGVDSTF.

This chain joins TRBV19 and TRBJ2-7, with 9 nucleotides matching TRBD1. Trimming cost V 6 bases and J 4 bases; bases outside gene matches: 4. Germline V gene data show CDR1 as LNHDA and CDR2 as SQIVND (reference sequence). The CDR3 is 13 residues long. The CDR3 loop is CASRGTGTYEQYF. The CDR3 nucleotides are TGTGCCAGTAGGGGGACAGGGACTTACGAGCAGTACTTC.

The genes are TRBV4-1 and TRBJ2-3; possibly TRBD1 for D (6 bases). Germline V gives CDR1 MGHRA, CDR2 YSYEKL. The CDR3 runs 16 residues. With 1 base removed from V and 3 bases from J, the gap between germline ends came to 14 bases. Here the CDR3 reads CASSQVGGQGTDTQYF. The DNA of the CDR3 is TGCGCCAGCAGCCAAGTCGGTGGGCAGGGGACAGATACGCAGTATTTT.

This chain connects TRBV7-8 to TRBJ1-5; D perhaps matches TRBD1 (5 bases). V was trimmed by 1 base and J by 2 bases, leaving 15 bases between them. Per the germline V gene, CDR1 is SGHVS and CDR2 is FQNEAQ. CDR3 size: 17 residues. DNA of the CDR3: TGTGCCAGCAGCTTAGTCGGGGGTGCCTTTGGCAATCAGCCCCAGCATTTT. Its translation is CASSLVGGAFGNQPQHF.

The chain has TRBV4-1 and TRBJ1-4; no firm D call. The CDR3 covers 14 residues. V gave up 1 base and J gave up 7 bases, with 10 bases separating them. Germline V gives CDR1 MGHRA, CDR2 YSYEKL. The CDR3 nucleotides read TGCGCCAGCAGCCAAGGAAGCCACCCTGAAAAACTGTTTTTT. It codes for CASSQGSHPEKLFF.

The table lists this clone with a few counts. V is TRBV9 and J is TRBJ2-1; 8 bases align to TRBD1. The junction had 5 bases not matched to a gene; V was cut back by 3 bases and J by 3 bases. Germline lookup yields CDR1 SGDLS and CDR2 YYNGEE. CDR3 length: 15 residues. The CDR3 reads CASSDRGTGYNEQFF. The CDR3 DNA follows: TGTGCCAGCAGCGATCGGGGGACAGGCTACAATGAGCAGTTCTTC.

V usage is TRBV28 and J usage is TRBJ2-7; weak D call: TRBD2 (6 bases). Germline V CDR1 and CDR2: MDHEN, SYDVKM. Trimming left V 4 bases short and J 6 bases short, with 16 bases between. The CDR3 sequence is 14 residues long. CDR3 DNA: TGTGCCAGCAGTTGGAGGGCTAGGGAACGCGAGCAGTACTTC. It encodes CASSWRAREREQYF.

A few counts support this clone. The CDR3 region is CASSQDWPGSGNTIYF. The CDR3 DNA follows: TGTGCCAGCAGCCAAGATTGGCCGGGCTCTGGAAACACCATATATTTT. V usage is TRBV14 and J usage is TRBJ1-3; D uncertain. Germline CDR1 is SGHDN and CDR2 is FVKESK. Trimming shortened V by 0 bases and J by 0 bases, and 9 bases separated the two germline ends. This CDR3 comprises 16 residues.

The chain joins TRBV28 to TRBJ2-1, with 8 nucleotides matching TRBD2. V trimming: 4 bases; J trimming: 4 bases; junction bases outside the gene matches: 9. The CDR3 totals 16 residues. CDR1 and CDR2 (germline): MDHEN, SYDVKM. The chain's CDR3 is CASSSPGRGEYNEQFF. Written as DNA, the CDR3 is TGTGCCAGCAGTTCGCCGGGGCGGGGGGAATACAATGAGCAGTTCTTC. Full variable domain (remainder filled in from reference TRBV28 and TRBJ2-1): DVKVTQSSRYLVKRTGEKVFLECVQDMDHENMFWYRQDPGLGLRLIYFSYDVKMKEKGDIPEGYSVSREKKERFSLILESASTNQTSMYLCASSSPGRGEYNEQFFGPGTRLTVL.

This sequence joins TRBV11-2 and TRBJ2-6, with D possibly TRBD1 on 6 matching bases. Germline values: CDR1 SGHAT, CDR2 FQNNGV. Between the trimmed V and J ends, which lost 5 bases and 3 bases, there was a span of 14 bases. The CDR3 contains 16 residues. CDR3 region: CASSEGQYLGANVLTF. The CDR3 DNA sequence: TGTGCCAGCAGCGAAGGACAGTACCTTGGGGCCAACGTCCTGACTTTC.

The V gene is TRBV7-9, the J gene TRBJ2-1; D is unclear. Looked up from germline, CDR1 is SEHNR and CDR2 is FQNEAQ (reference sequence). V dropped 6 bases and J dropped 3 bases, with 6 bases sitting between them. This CDR3 contains 12 residues. The CDR3 reads CASSFIYNEQFF. CDR3 bases: TGTGCCAGCAGTTTTATCTACAATGAGCAGTTCTTC.

Regarding this clone: The same CDR3 can be traced to other DNA sequences in this sample. The V and J genes are TRBV29-1 and TRBJ1-1, with D perhaps TRBD1 (5 bases). Trimming took off 3 bases at V and 5 bases at J, with 10 bases between the two ends. Germline V lookup: CDR1 SQVTM, CDR2 ANQGSEA. This CDR3 contains 12 residues. This CDR3 reads CSVDRGGTEAFF. The DNA for the CDR3 is TGCAGCGTTGATCGGGGGGGGACTGAAGCTTTCTTT. Drawing the rest from reference TRBV29-1 and TRBJ1-1, the complete variable domain is SAVISQKPSRDICQRGTSLTIQCQVDSQVTMMFWYRQQPGQSLTLIATANQGSEATYESGFVIDKFPISRPNLTFSTLTVSNMSPEDSSIYLCSVDRGGTEAFFGQGTRLTVV.

This clone appeared a few times. The chain couples TRBV29-1 to TRBJ2-2; 7 bases agree with TRBD1. The trim removed 5 bases at V and 0 bases at J, leaving 6 bases unmatched. The germline CDR1 and CDR2 sequences are SQVTM and ANQGSEA. This CDR3 is 15 amino acids long. In DNA, the CDR3 is TGCAGCGTTCCCGGACAGGCCGCGAACACCGGGGAGCTGTTTTTT. It specifies CSVPGQAANTGELFF.

The V gene is TRBV27, the J gene TRBJ2-1; 7 positions agree with TRBD1. Per the germline V gene, CDR1 is MNHEY and CDR2 is SMNVEV (reference sequence). CDR3 length equals 14 residues. V shed 5 bases and J 6 bases; nucleotides not matched to a gene: 7. The CDR3 nucleotides are TGTGCCAGCAGTCCGTGGGACAGAAGCAATGAGCAGTTCTTC. It is translated as CASSPWDRSNEQFF.

This clone has just a few counts. The genes are TRBV4-1 and TRBJ2-3; 7 bases agree with TRBD2. CDR1 is MGHRA and CDR2 is YSYEKL in the germline V gene. The V and J ends lost 0 bases and 0 bases, in that order; junction bases with no gene match: 6. The length of the CDR3 is 17 residues. The CDR3 nucleotides are TGCGCCAGCAGCCAAGACGCGGGGGAGGCTAGCACAGATACGCAGTATTTT. This sequence encodes CASSQDAGEASTDTQYF.

This rearrangement joins TRBV5-1 to TRBJ1-4; 8 nucleotides align to TRBD1. This CDR3 spans 13 amino acids. Looked up from germline, CDR1 is SGHRS and CDR2 is YFSETQ. J was trimmed by 8 bases and V by 2 bases; bases with no gene match: 2. CDR3 in DNA: TGCGCCAGCAGCTTCGGGACAGGCGAAAAACTGTTTTTT. It yields the protein CASSFGTGEKLFF.

CDR3 protein: CASSGSPQGNTEAFF. The CDR3 coding sequence is TGCGCCAGCAGCGGGTCGCCCCAGGGTAACACTGAAGCTTTCTTT. The rearrangement joins TRBV5-1 to TRBJ1-1; tentative D call: TRBD1 (5 bases). Trimming pared 4 bases from V and 2 bases from J, leaving 15 bases between. Germline V gene data show CDR1 as SGHRS and CDR2 as YFSETQ. The CDR3 loop spans 15 amino acids.

The sample holds a few counts of this clone. V usage is TRBV28 and J usage is TRBJ2-7, with D possibly being TRBD2 (5 bases). Germline CDR1 MDHEN, CDR2 SYDVKM. The CDR3 extends over 13 amino acids. The germline V and J ends were trimmed by 4 bases and 2 bases, with 9 bases remaining between them. Written as DNA, the CDR3 is TGTGCCAGCAGTTCACTAGACGCCTACGAGCAGTACTTC. Its translation: CASSSLDAYEQYF.

This clone came up a few times. The chain recombines TRBV29-1 with TRBJ1-2; TRBD1 agrees at 10 bases. Per the germline V gene, CDR1 is SQVTM and CDR2 is ANQGSEA. With V trimmed by 4 bases and J by 5 bases, 1 base remained unmatched. This CDR3 comprises 12 residues. CDR3 amino acids: CSVGQGAYGYTF. The CDR3 nucleotides read TGCAGCGTTGGACAGGGGGCATATGGCTACACCTTC.

This clone was observed a handful of times. The chain recombines TRBV30 with TRBJ2-7; D not resolved. This CDR3 is built from 12 residues. Germline CDR1 GTSNPN, CDR2 SVGIG (reference sequence). The V and J ends lost 5 bases and 0 bases respectively, with 8 bases between them. CDR3 sequence (DNA): TGTGCCTGGGCGACACCCTCCTACGAGCAGTACTTC. Translation gives CAWATPSYEQYF.